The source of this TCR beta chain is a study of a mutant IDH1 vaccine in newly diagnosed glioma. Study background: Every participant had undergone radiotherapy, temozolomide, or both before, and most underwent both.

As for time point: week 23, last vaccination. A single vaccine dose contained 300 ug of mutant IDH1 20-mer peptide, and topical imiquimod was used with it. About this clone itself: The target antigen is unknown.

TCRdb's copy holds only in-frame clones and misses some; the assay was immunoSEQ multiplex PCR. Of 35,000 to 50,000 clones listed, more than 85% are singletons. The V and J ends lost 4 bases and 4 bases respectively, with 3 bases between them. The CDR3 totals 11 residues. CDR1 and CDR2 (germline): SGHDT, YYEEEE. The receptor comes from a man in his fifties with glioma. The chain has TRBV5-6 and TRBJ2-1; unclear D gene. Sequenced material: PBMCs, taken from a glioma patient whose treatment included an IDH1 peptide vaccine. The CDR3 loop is CASSVYNEQFF. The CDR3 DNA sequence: TGTGCCAGCAGCGTATACAATGAGCAGTTCTTC.